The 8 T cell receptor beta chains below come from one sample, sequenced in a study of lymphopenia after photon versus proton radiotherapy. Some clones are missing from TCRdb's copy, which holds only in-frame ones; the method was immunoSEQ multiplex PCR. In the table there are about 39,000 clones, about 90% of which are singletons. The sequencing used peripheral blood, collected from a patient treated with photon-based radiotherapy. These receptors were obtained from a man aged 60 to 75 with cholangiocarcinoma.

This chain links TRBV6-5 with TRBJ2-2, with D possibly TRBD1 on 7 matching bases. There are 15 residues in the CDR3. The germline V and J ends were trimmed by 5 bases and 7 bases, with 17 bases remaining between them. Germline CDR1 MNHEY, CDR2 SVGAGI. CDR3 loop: CASSRRTGGGGELFF. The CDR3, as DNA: TGTGCCAGCAGTCGACGGACAGGAGGGGGCGGGGAGCTGTTTTTT.

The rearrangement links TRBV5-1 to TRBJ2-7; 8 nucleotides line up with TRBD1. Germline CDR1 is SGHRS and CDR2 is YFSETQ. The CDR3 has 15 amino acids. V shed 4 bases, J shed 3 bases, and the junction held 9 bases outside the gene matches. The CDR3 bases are TGCGCCAGCAGCCTAACAGGGGGTGAATACTACGAGCAGTACTTC. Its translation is CASSLTGGEYYEQYF.

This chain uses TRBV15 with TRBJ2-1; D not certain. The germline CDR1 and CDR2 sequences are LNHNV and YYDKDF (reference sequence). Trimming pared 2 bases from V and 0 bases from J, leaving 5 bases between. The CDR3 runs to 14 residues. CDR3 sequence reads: CATSRPSSYNEQFF. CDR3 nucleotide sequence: TGTGCCACCAGCAGACCTAGCTCCTACAATGAGCAGTTCTTC.

The CDR3 spells CASSLSSGGSTDTQYF. The DNA for the CDR3 is TGTGCCAGCAGTTTATCCTCGGGGGGGAGCACAGATACGCAGTATTTT. The chain is built from TRBV28 and TRBJ2-3; 8 nucleotides line up with TRBD2. Germline trimming cut 1 base from V and 0 bases from J; bases unmatched to any gene: 3. CDR1 is MDHEN, CDR2 SYDVKM, per germline. This CDR3 is built from 16 residues.

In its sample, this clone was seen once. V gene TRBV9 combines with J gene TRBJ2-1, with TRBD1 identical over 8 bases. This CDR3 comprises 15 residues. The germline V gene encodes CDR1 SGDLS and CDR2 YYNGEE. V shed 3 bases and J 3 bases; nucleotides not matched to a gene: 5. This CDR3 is CASSADRGNYNEQFF. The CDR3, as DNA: TGTGCCAGCAGCGCAGACAGGGGAAACTACAATGAGCAGTTCTTC.

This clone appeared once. The CDR3 DNA follows: TGTGCCAGCAGTGAGCGGGAGTTCACAGATACGCAGTATTTT. Residues: CASSEREFTDTQYF. The V gene is TRBV6-4, the J gene TRBJ2-3, with 7 nucleotides matching TRBD2. This CDR3 has 14 amino acids. The germline gives CDR1 MRHNA, CDR2 SNTAGT. V shed 3 bases, J shed 2 bases, and the junction held 2 bases outside the gene matches.

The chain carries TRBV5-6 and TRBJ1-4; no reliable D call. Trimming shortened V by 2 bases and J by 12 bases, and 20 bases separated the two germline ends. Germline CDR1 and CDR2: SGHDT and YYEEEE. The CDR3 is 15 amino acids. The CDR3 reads CASSLNMLRNGELFF. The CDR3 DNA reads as TGTGCCAGCAGCTTAAATATGTTGCGGAATGGGGAACTGTTTTTT.

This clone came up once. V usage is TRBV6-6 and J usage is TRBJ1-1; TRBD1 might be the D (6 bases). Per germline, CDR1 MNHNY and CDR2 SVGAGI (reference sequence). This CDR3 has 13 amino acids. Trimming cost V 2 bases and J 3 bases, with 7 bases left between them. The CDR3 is CASSYRGDTEAFF. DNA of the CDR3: TGTGCCAGCAGTTACAGGGGGGACACTGAAGCTTTCTTT.